This T cell receptor beta chain was sequenced in a study of tumor-infiltrating lymphocytes in primary liver carcinoma. Study results and caveats: Overlap between tumor regions exceeded overlap of tumor with adjacent tissue or blood.

Out of unsorted whole blood came the blood RNA, and germline DNA was extracted as well. From roughly 0.5 ug total RNA, TCR beta cDNA was generated with a primer in the constant region. Libraries covering TCR beta were generated through three nested multiplex PCR rounds (using a slightly modified ARM-PCR). The first two PCR rounds used TRBV1-TRBV30 primers with a Cbeta primer, approximately 9 cycles each. TCRdb re-called the multiplex PCR reads through MiXCR, storing one row per CDR3 protein. The sample records hundreds of thousands of distinct CDR3 sequences, roughly two thirds being singletons. Germline values: CDR1 MNHNS, CDR2 SASEGT. The CDR3 is 12 residues long. Concerning this clonotype itself: Its antigen is currently unknown. Given a much more abundant clone one base away, this may be a read error.

Sequenced: peripheral blood. The V gene is TRBV6-1, the J gene TRBJ2-3; D is unresolved. The TCR was taken from a man aged 40-50 years with primary liver carcinoma and hepatitis B virus infection. This CDR3 reads CASSELSDMQYF. The CDR3 nucleotides are TGTGCCAGCAGTGAGCTGTCCGATATGCAGTATTTT.